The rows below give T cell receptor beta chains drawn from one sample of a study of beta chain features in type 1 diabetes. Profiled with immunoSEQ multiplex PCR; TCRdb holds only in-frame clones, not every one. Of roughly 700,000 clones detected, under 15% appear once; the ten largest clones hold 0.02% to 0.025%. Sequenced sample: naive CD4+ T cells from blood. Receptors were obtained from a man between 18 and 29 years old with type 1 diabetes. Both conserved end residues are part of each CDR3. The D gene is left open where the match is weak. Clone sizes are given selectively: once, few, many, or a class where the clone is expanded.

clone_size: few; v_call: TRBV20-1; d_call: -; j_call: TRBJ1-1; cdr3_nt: TGCAGTGCTCGGTCAGGACTTGAAGCTTTCTTT; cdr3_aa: CSARSGLEAFF
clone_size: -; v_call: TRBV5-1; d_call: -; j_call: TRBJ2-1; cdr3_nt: TGCGCCAGCAACCGCGTGGGGGGTGAGCAGTTCTTC; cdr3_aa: CASNRVGGEQFF
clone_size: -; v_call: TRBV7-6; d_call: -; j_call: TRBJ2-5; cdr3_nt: TGTGCCAGCAGCTTAGTTCACGTGGGGGCGTCACAAGAGACCCAGTACTTC; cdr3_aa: CASSLVHVGASQETQYF
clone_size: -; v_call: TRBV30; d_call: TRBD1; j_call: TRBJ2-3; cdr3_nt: TGTGCCTGGAGTAGGGGGCTAGCAGATACGCAGTATTTT; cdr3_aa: CAWSRGLADTQYF
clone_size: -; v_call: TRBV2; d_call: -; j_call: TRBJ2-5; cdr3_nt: TGTGCCAGCAGTGTGGAGGGGGCGAAGACCCAGTACTTC; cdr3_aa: CASSVEGAKTQYF
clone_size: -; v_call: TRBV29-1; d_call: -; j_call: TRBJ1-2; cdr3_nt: TGCAGCGTCGGGGGACACCCCTATGGCTACACCTTC; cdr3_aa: CSVGGHPYGYTF
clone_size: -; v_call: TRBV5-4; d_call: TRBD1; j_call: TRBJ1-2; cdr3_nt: TGTGCCAGCAGCTTAGGACAGGGTATTGGTGGCTACACCTTC; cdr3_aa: CASSLGQGIGGYTF
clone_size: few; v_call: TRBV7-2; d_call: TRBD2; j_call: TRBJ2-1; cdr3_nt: TGTGCCAGCAGCTTTACCGGGGGGACGATCAATGAGCAGTTCTTC; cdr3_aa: CASSFTGGTINEQFF
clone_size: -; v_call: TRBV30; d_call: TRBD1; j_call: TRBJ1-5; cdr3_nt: TGTGCCTGGAGTCCCCCCGGGACAGGGAGCAATCAGCCCCAGCATTTT; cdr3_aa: CAWSPPGTGSNQPQHF
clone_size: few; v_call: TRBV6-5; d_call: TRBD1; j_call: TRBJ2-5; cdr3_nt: TGTGCCAGCAGTTACTCTGGGACAGGGGGAGAGACCCAGTACTTC; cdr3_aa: CASSYSGTGGETQYF
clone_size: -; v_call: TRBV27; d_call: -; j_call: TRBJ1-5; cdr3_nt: TGTGCCAGCCGACCTTACGGAAGAGGGCAGGCTTATCAGCCCCAGCATTTT; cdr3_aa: CASRPYGRGQAYQPQHF
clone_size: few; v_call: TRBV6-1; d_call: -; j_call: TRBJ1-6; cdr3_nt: TGTGCCAGCAGTATTCAAAGAGGGCGCGATTCACCCCTCCACTTT; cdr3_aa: CASSIQRGRDSPLHF
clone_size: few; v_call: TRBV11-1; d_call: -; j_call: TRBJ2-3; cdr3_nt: TGTGCCAGCAGCTTAAACCTAATATCGGCAGATACGCAGTATTTT; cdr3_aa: CASSLNLISADTQYF
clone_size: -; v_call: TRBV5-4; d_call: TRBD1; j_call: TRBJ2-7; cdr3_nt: TGTGCCAGCAGCTGGGGTGGGACAGGGGAGGCCTACGAGCAGTACTTC; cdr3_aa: CASSWGGTGEAYEQYF
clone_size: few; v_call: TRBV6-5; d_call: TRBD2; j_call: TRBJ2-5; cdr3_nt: TGTGCCAGCAGTTACTCTCTAGCGGGGGGTCAAGAGACCCAGTACTTC; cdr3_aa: CASSYSLAGGQETQYF
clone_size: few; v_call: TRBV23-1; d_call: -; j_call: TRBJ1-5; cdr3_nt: TGCGCCAGCAGTCAATTTTGGGGGGATCAGCCCCAGCATTTT; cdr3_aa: CASSQFWGDQPQHF
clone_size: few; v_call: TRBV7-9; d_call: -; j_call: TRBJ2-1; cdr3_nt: TGTGCCAGCAGCTCGACCCTTGGACAGTTCTTC; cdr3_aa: CASSSTLGQFF
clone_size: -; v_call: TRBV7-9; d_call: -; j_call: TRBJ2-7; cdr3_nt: TGTGCCAGCAGCTTAGACACTTTCTACGAGCAGTACTTC; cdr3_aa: CASSLDTFYEQYF
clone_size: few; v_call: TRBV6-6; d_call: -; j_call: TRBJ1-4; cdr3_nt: TGTGCCAGCAGTTACGATGAAAAACTGTTTTTT; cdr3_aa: CASSYDEKLFF
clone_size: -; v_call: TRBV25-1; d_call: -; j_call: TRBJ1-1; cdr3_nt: TGTGCCAGCAGTGCCTCCTGGGAGACTGAAGCTTTCTTT; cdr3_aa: CASSASWETEAFF
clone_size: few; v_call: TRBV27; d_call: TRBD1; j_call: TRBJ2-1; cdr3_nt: TGTGCCAGCAGTAACGACAGGGGGGGGCAGTTCTTC; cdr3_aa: CASSNDRGGQFF
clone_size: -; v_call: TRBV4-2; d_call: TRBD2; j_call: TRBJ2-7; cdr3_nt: TGTGCCAGCAGCCAAGATCGGGGGGACCCCTACGAGCAGTACTTC; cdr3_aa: CASSQDRGDPYEQYF
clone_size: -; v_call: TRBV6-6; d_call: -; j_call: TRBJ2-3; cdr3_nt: TGTGCCAGCAGCCTCAGGAGCGGCACAGATACGCAGTATTTT; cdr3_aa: CASSLRSGTDTQYF
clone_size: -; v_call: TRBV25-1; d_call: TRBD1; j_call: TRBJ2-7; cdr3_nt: TGTGCCAGCAGTGAACCCTTGGGCGGGACAGGGATTTCCTACGAGCAGTACTTC; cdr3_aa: CASSEPLGGTGISYEQYF
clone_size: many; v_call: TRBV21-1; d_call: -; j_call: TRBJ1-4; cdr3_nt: TGTGCCAGCAGGGGGCAGCGTAATGAAAAACTGTTTTTT; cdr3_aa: CASRGQRNEKLFF
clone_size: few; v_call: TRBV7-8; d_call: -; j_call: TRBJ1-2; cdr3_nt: TGTGCCAGCAGCCCAGAGACAGCTTCCTATGGCTACACCTTC; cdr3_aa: CASSPETASYGYTF
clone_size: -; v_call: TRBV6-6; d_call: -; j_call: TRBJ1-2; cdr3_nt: TGTGCCAGCAGTTCGGGGGAAAACTATGGCTACACCTTC; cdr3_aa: CASSSGENYGYTF
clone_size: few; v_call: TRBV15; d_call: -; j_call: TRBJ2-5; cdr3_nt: TGTGCCACCAGCAGAGGAGGGTTGCAAGAGACCCAGTACTTC; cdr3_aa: CATSRGGLQETQYF
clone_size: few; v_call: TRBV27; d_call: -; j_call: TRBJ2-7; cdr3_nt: TGTGCCAGCAGTTTAGCTGGGAGCTCCTACGAGCAGTACTTC; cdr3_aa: CASSLAGSSYEQYF
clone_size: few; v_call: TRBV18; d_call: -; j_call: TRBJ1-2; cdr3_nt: TGTGCCAGCTCACTCTCCCGGGACGGAGGCTACACCTTC; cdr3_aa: CASSLSRDGGYTF
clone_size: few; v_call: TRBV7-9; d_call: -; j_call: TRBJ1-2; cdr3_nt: TGTGCCAGCAGCCAACAGGGTCCCTATGGCTACACCTTC; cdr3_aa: CASSQQGPYGYTF
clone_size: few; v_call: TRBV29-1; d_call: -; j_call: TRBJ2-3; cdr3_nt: TGCAGCGTTGAGTTCCCATATTCCCAGGGTCCGACAGATACGCAGTATTTT; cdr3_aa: CSVEFPYSQGPTDTQYF
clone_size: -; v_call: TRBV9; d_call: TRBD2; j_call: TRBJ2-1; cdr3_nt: TGTGCCAGCAGCGTAAGAGCGGGGGGAGGTTTGAATGAGCAGTTCTTC; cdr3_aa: CASSVRAGGGLNEQFF
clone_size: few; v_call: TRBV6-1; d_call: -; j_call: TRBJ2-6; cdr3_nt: TGTGCCAGCAGTGTGGCAGGGGCCGGGGCCAACGTCCTGACTTTC; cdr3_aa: CASSVAGAGANVLTF
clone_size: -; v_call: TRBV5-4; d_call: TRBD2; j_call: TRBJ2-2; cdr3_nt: TGTGCCAGCAGCTTTAGCGGGGGATCAGGGGAGCTGTTTTTT; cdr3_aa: CASSFSGGSGELFF
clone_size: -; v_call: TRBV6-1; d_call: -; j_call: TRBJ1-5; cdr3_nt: TGTGCCAGCAACTACGGAGGAAATCAGCCCCAGCATTTT; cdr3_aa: CASNYGGNQPQHF
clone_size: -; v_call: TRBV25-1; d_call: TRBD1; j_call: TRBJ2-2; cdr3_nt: TGTGCCAGCAGTGAATTAGGACAGGGAAACACCGGGGAGCTGTTTTTT; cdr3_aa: CASSELGQGNTGELFF
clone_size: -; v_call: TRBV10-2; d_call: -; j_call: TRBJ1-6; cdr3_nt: TGCGCCAGCAGTGAGGTTGGGAGATCGGGAAATTCACCCCTCCACTTT; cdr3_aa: CASSEVGRSGNSPLHF
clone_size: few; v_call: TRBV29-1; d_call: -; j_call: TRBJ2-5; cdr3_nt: TGCAGCGTTGAAAAGGTGGTTAGCGTCCAAGAGACCCAGTACTTC; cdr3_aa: CSVEKVVSVQETQYF
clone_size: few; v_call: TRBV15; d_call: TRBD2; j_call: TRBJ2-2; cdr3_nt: TGTGCCACCAGCAACTGGACTAGCCGGGACACCGGGGAGCTGTTTTTT; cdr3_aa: CATSNWTSRDTGELFF
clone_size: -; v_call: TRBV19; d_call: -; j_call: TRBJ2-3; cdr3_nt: TGTGCCAGTAGTATTAACTACATGACAGATACGCAGTATTTT; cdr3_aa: CASSINYMTDTQYF
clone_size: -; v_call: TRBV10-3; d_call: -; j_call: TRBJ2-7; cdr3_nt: TGTGCCATCAGTGAGGAAAAGGTTGAGCAGTACTTC; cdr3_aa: CAISEEKVEQYF
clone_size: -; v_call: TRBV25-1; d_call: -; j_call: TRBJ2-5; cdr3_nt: TGTGCCAGCACCCAAAGGGCAGGGGCGCAGGGGACCCAGTACTTC; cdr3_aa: CASTQRAGAQGTQYF
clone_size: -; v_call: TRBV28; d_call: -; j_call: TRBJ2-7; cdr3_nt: TGTGCCAGCAGTGCAACGACCTACGAGCAGTACTTC; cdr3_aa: CASSATTYEQYF